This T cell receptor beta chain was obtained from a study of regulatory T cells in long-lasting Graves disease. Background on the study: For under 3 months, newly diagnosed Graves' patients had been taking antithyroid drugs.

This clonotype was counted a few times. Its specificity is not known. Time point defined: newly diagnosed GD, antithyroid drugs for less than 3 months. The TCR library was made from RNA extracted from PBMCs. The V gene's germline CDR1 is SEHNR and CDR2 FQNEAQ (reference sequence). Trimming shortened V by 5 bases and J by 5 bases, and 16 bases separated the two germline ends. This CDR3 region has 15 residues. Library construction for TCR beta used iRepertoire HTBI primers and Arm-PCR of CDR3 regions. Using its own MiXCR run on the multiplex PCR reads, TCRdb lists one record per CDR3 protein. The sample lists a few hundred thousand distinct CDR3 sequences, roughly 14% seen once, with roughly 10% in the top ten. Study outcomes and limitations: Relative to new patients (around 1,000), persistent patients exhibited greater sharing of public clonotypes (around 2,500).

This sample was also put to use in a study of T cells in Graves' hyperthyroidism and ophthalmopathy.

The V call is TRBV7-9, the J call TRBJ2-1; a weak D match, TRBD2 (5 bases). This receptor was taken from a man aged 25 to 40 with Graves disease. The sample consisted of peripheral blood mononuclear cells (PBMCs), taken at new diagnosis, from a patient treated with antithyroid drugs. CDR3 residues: CASSARTGLNNEQFF. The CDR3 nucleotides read TGTGCCAGCAGCGCGCGGACTGGCCTCAACAATGAGCAGTTCTTC.